This T cell receptor beta chain emerged from a study of cytotoxic CD8 clonotypes in ibrutinib-treated CLL. Study information: Among patients, about 24 responded partially and 2 completely; 14 then stayed remitted and roughly 12 progressed after median approximately 68 months.

The assay was immunoSEQ multiplex PCR, and TCRdb's table has in-frame clones only and misses some. The sample has roughly 220,000 clones, around 75% seen once. The sequence came from a human donor with chronic lymphocytic leukemia. The material sequenced was PBMCs, taken after 12 months of ibrutinib treatment.

The CDR3 DNA sequence: TGTGCCAGCACCCTACGCCCAAGCAGGGCAGGAAACGACGAGCAGTACTTC. It is translated as CASTLRPSRAGNDEQYF. V usage is TRBV7-2 and J usage is TRBJ2-7; D is perhaps TRBD1 (5 bases). V dropped 7 bases and J dropped 5 bases, with 27 bases sitting between them. The CDR3 sequence is 17 residues long. CDR1 and CDR2 (germline): SGHTA, FQGNSA. The whole variable domain, filled in from reference TRBV7-2 and TRBJ2-7, reads GAGVSQSPSNKVTEKGKDVELRCDPISGHTALYWYRQSLGQGLEFLIYFQGNSAPDKSGLPSDRFSAERTGGSVSTLTIQRTQQEDSAVYLCASTLRPSRAGNDEQYFGPGTRLTVT.